The 5 T cell receptor beta chains reported below all come from one sample, sequenced in a study of blood T cell repertoires in COVID-19. Libraries were prepared by immunoSEQ multiplex PCR; TCRdb keeps only in-frame clonotypes and omits some of them. This table has 120,000 or so clones, around 81% appearing once. Sequenced input: peripheral blood. These receptors all stem from a woman in her forties or fifties with acute or convalescent COVID-19.

The V and J genes are TRBV27 and TRBJ1-6; 8 nucleotides match TRBD1. The CDR3 has 15 residues. The trim removed 3 bases at V and 7 bases at J, leaving 5 bases unmatched. Germline CDR1 is MNHEY and CDR2 is SMNVEV (reference sequence). The CDR3 nucleotides are TGTGCCAGCAGTTTCGGACAGGGAGGCAATTCACCCCTCCACTTT. Translation: CASSFGQGGNSPLHF.

The CDR3 reads CASSVQGYEAFF. The CDR3 DNA is TGTGCCAGCAGTGTACAGGGGTATGAAGCTTTCTTT. The gene calls are TRBV2 and TRBJ1-1, with 7 bases matching TRBD1. The CDR3 spans 12 residues. Per germline, CDR1 SNHLY and CDR2 FYNNEI. V dropped 4 bases and J dropped 7; count of bases not matched to a gene: 3.

The gene calls are TRBV6-5 and TRBJ2-1, with D perhaps TRBD1 (6 bases). The V and J ends lost 4 bases and 2 bases respectively, with 12 bases between them. The CDR3 totals 15 residues. The V gene's germline CDR1 is MNHEY and CDR2 SVGAGI. CDR3 protein: CASSSSGDTYNEQFF. The CDR3 DNA is TGTGCCAGCAGTTCGTCAGGGGATACCTACAATGAGCAGTTCTTC.

This chain joins TRBV10-1 and TRBJ2-3, with a weak D call TRBD2 (6 bases). CDR3 length: 17 residues. V dropped 3 bases and J dropped 1 base, with 17 bases sitting between them. The V gene's germline CDR1 is WNHNN and CDR2 SYGVQD (reference sequence). In DNA form, the CDR3 reads TGCGCCAGCAGTGATTTCGCGTGGGGGGACCGCACAGATACGCAGTATTTT. Translated, it gives CASSDFAWGDRTDTQYF.

The V gene is TRBV4-2, the J gene TRBJ1-2; possible D gene TRBD1, 5 bases. V dropped 0 bases and J dropped 7 bases, with 12 bases sitting between them. The CDR3 consists of 14 residues. Germline CDR1 LGHNA, CDR2 YNFKEQ. CDR3 bases: TGTGCCAGCAGCCAAGATGGGGCCGCGGCTGGCTACACCTTC. Protein product: CASSQDGAAAGYTF.